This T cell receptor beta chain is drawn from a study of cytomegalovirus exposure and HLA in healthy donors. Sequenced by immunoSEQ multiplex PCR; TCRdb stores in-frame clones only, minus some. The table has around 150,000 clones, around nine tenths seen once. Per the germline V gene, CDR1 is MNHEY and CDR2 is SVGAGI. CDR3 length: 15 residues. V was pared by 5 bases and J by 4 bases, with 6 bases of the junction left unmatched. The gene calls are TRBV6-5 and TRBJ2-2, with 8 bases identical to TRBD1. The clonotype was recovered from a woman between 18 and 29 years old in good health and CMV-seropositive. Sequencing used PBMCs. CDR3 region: CASSAGGRITGELFF. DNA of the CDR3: TGTGCCAGCAGTGCAGGGGGCCGTATCACCGGGGAGCTGTTTTTT.